A single sample gave rise to the 29 T cell receptor beta chains below, sequenced in a study of T-cell reconstitution after alpha-beta-depleted transplantation in children. Preparation of the TCRbeta library used unique molecular identifiers. Each CDR3 protein gets one entry after TCRdb re-called the PCR reads with MiXCR. The table shows about 400,000 distinct CDR3 sequences, with around 15% occurring only once. The sequences come from PBMCs, mostly from graft donor cells, collected 360 days after TCRalphabeta/CD19-depleted stem cell transplant. Receptors originate from a boy under two years old who had a stem cell transplant for Wiskott-Aldrich syndrome, so the T cells may come from the graft donor.

The V and J genes are TRBV5-1 and TRBJ2-2, with D unclear. V shed 4 bases and J shed 5 bases, with 9 bases lying between them. This CDR3 has 13 amino acids. Germline assignment: CDR1 SGHRS and CDR2 YFSETQ. The CDR3 DNA follows: TGCGCCAGCAGCCTCATGCGTACCGGGGAGCTGTTTTTT. Translation gives CASSLMRTGELFF.

A few counts support this clonotype. The V call is TRBV15, the J call TRBJ2-5; 9 nucleotides agree with TRBD2. Germline loops: CDR1 LNHNV, CDR2 YYDKDF (reference sequence). The CDR3 length is 14 residues. J lost 5 bases, V lost 6 bases, and 7 bases had no gene match. The CDR3 DNA reads TGTGCCACCAGGTCAATAGCGGGAGAGGAGACCCAGTACTTC. This gives the protein CATRSIAGEETQYF.

This clonotype showed up just a few times. This rearrangement joins TRBV9 to TRBJ2-1; 7 positions match TRBD2. With V trimmed by 0 bases and J by 0 bases, 3 bases remained unmatched. This CDR3 has 16 residues. Looked up from germline, CDR1 is SGDLS and CDR2 is YYNGEE. CDR3 residues: CASSVVGGSSYNEQFF. Here the CDR3 DNA reads TGTGCCAGCAGCGTAGTCGGCGGGAGCTCCTACAATGAGCAGTTCTTC. Variable domain in full (rest from reference TRBV9 and TRBJ2-1): DSGVTQTPKHLITATGQRVTLRCSPRSGDLSVYWYQQSLDQGLQFLIQYYNGEERAKGNILERFSAQQFPDLHSELNLSSLELGDSALYFCASSVVGGSSYNEQFFGPGTRLTVL.

This clonotype was seen a handful of times. The chain uses TRBV12-3 or TRBV12-4 and TRBJ2-5; a possible D gene is TRBD2 (6 bases). Trimming took 2 bases from V and 0 from J, leaving 19 bases between them. The length of the CDR3 is 18 residues. CDR3 residues: CASSLTVASAWYQETQYF. CDR3 nucleotides: TGTGCCAGCAGTTTAACGGTGGCTAGCGCCTGGTACCAAGAGACCCAGTACTTC.

This clonotype appeared many times. V and J are TRBV12-3 or TRBV12-4 and TRBJ2-3; D assignment may be TRBD1 or TRBD2 (6 bases each). CDR3 length equals 16 residues. Deletions cut 2 bases from V and 6 bases from J, with 18 bases between. This CDR3 is CASSLQMGGGSDTQYF. In nucleotides, the CDR3 is TGTGCCAGCAGTTTACAAATGGGGGGCGGTTCGGATACGCAGTATTTT.

The V call is TRBV4-2, the J call TRBJ2-7, with a tentative D call TRBD2 (5 bases). CDR1 LGHNA and CDR2 YNFKEQ come from the germline V gene. With 1 base removed from V and 0 bases from J, the gap between germline ends came to 7 bases. CDR3 length equals 14 residues. This chain's CDR3 is CASSQGTYSYEQYF. The CDR3 nucleotides read TGTGCCAGCAGCCAAGGGACTTACTCCTACGAGCAGTACTTC.

The genes are TRBV6-5 and TRBJ2-5; TRBD2 might be the D (6 bases). Trimming took off 9 bases at V and 7 bases at J, with 27 bases between the two ends. This CDR3 has 16 residues. The V gene's germline CDR1 is MNHEY and CDR2 SVGAGI. Written as DNA, the CDR3 is TGTGCCAGTCGGCCATTCGGAGGGACCCAGATGGGGACCCAGTACTTC. As protein: CASRPFGGTQMGTQYF.

The chain employs TRBV3-1 and TRBJ2-6, with 7 positions matching TRBD2. Germline V gene sequence: CDR1 LGHDT, CDR2 YNNKEL (reference sequence). Trimming cost V 4 bases and J 2 bases; bases outside gene matches: 2. The CDR3 has 15 residues. The CDR3: CASSPTSPGANVLTF. CDR3 sequence (DNA): TGTGCCAGCAGCCCGACTAGCCCTGGGGCCAACGTCCTGACTTTC.

J is TRBJ2-5 and V is TRBV20-1, with D tentatively TRBD2 (6 bases). Germline CDR1 DFQATT, CDR2 SNEGSKA (reference sequence). The CDR3 runs to 12 residues. Trimming cost V 6 bases and J 2 bases, with 10 bases left between them. Here the CDR3 reads CSATGTQETQYF. Here the CDR3 DNA reads TGCAGTGCCACCGGGACTCAAGAGACCCAGTACTTC.

The J gene is TRBJ2-5, the V gene TRBV9; D is perhaps TRBD2 (5 bases). This CDR3 spans 15 amino acids. Germline V gene sequence: CDR1 SGDLS, CDR2 YYNGEE. Trimming took 4 bases from V and 1 from J, leaving 14 bases between them. The CDR3 region is CASSPSRRVQETQYF. The CDR3 DNA reads as TGTGCCAGCAGCCCCTCCCGGCGGGTCCAAGAGACCCAGTACTTC.

This clonotype was seen at least ten times. The CDR3 spells CASSFQAGELFF. The CDR3 DNA sequence: TGTGCCAGCAGTTTCCAAGCCGGGGAGCTGTTTTTT. The chain uses TRBV12-3 or TRBV12-4 and TRBJ2-2; no clear D gene. The CDR3 consists of 12 residues. With 3 bases removed from V and 6 bases from J, the gap between germline ends came to 5 bases.

DNA for the CDR3: TGTGCCAGCAGTTTAAGGGGACAGGGACGAGAGACCCAGTACTTC. It encodes CASSLRGQGRETQYF. This sequence joins TRBV28 and TRBJ2-5; 9 nucleotides match TRBD1. The CDR3 covers 15 residues. J gave up 4 bases and V 2 bases, and 5 bases lay outside the gene matches. CDR1 and CDR2 (germline): MDHEN, SYDVKM.

This chain joins TRBV24-1 and TRBJ2-6; 7 nucleotides align to TRBD1. CDR3 length: 16 residues. V lost 4 bases to trimming and J lost 4 bases; unmatched junction nucleotides: 6. Germline CDR1 reads KGHDR; CDR2 reads SFDVKD. CDR3: CATSEVTGAGANVLTF. In DNA form, the CDR3 reads TGTGCCACCAGTGAGGTTACAGGGGCGGGGGCCAACGTCCTGACTTTC.

This chain uses TRBV18 with TRBJ2-3, with 11 bases identical to TRBD1. Per the germline V gene, CDR1 is KGHSH and CDR2 is LQKENI. CDR3 length equals 18 residues. With 3 bases clipped from V and 2 bases from J, the junction kept 10 bases outside the gene matches. In DNA, the CDR3 is TGTGCCAGCTCACCTCCACCGGACAGGGGGCGCCTCACAGATACGCAGTATTTT. This translates into CASSPPPDRGRLTDTQYF.

This chain connects TRBV4-3 to TRBJ2-2; unclear D gene. Germline lookup yields CDR1 LGHNA and CDR2 YSLEER. With 2 bases removed from V and 1 base from J, the gap between germline ends came to 5 bases. The CDR3 has 14 residues. The CDR3 bases are TGCGCCAGCAGCCAATTCCTGAACACCGGGGAGCTGTTTTTT. Translation: CASSQFLNTGELFF.

The chain couples TRBV29-1 to TRBJ2-7, with 9 bases matching TRBD2. The CDR3 covers 13 residues. Trimming took 1 base from V and 6 from J; bases not matched to a gene: 4. Looked up from germline, CDR1 is SQVTM and CDR2 is ANQGSEA. This chain's CDR3 is CSVEVVLAGEQYF. For the CDR3, the DNA is TGCAGCGTTGAAGTGGTACTAGCGGGCGAGCAGTACTTC.

This clonotype was picked up many times. The V gene is TRBV5-1, the J gene TRBJ2-5; D gene unclear. The germline gives CDR1 SGHRS, CDR2 YFSETQ. Trimming took off 2 bases at V and 0 bases at J, with 8 bases between the two ends. The CDR3 has 14 amino acids. As DNA, the CDR3 is TGCGCCAGCAGCTTAGGAGCGTACCAAGAGACCCAGTACTTC. Protein: CASSLGAYQETQYF. The variable domain in full, completed from reference TRBV5-1 and TRBJ2-5, reads KAGVTQTPRYLIKTRGQQVTLSCSPISGHRSVSWYQQTPGQGLQFLFEYFSETQRNKGNFPGRFSGRQFSNSRSEMNVSTLELGDSALYLCASSLGAYQETQYFGPGTRLLVL.

Only a few counts were recorded for this clonotype. The chain has TRBV6-1 and TRBJ2-3; 9 bases fit TRBD2. CDR3 length: 15 residues. V shed 5 bases and J 11 bases; nucleotides not matched to a gene: 14. CDR1 and CDR2 from the germline V gene are MNHNS and SASEGT. This CDR3 reads CASSPGTSSTPKQYF. Written as DNA, the CDR3 is TGTGCCAGCAGTCCTGGGACTAGCAGTACCCCAAAGCAGTATTTT.

This clonotype was recorded a few times. This sequence joins TRBV28 and TRBJ2-2, with 9 bases aligning to TRBD2. The germline CDR1 and CDR2 sequences are MDHEN and SYDVKM. J lost 1 base, V lost 4 bases, and 10 bases had no gene match. The CDR3 contains 18 residues. This CDR3 is CASSSSRIAGVNTGELFF. The DNA for the CDR3 is TGTGCCAGCAGTTCATCTCGAATAGCGGGGGTGAACACCGGGGAGCTGTTTTTT.

The table lists this clonotype with a few counts. The V gene is TRBV10-3, the J gene TRBJ2-7, with 7 bases lining up with TRBD1. Germline V lookup: CDR1 ENHRY, CDR2 SYGVKD. V shed 9 bases, J shed 4 bases, and the junction held 9 bases outside the gene matches. The CDR3 extends over 13 amino acids. The DNA of the CDR3 is TGTGCCATGCGACAGGGCGAAGGATACGAGCAGTACTTC. This translates into CAMRQGEGYEQYF.

This clonotype was detected ten times or more. The chain joins TRBV11-2 to TRBJ2-1, with 12 bases that match TRBD2. This CDR3 region has 16 residues. V lost 5 bases to trimming and J lost 3 bases; unmatched junction nucleotides: 5. The germline gives CDR1 SGHAT, CDR2 FQNNGV. The CDR3 DNA follows: TGTGCCAGCAGCCGGACTAGCGGGGTGTTCTACAATGAGCAGTTCTTC. Protein product: CASSRTSGVFYNEQFF.

This rearrangement joins TRBV24-1 to TRBJ2-1; 7 bases fit TRBD2. CDR3 length: 13 residues. Per germline, CDR1 KGHDR and CDR2 SFDVKD. With 7 bases clipped from V and 6 bases from J, the junction kept 5 bases outside the gene matches. The CDR3 sequence is CATSRTRGNEQFF. CDR3 bases: TGTGCCACCAGCCGGACTAGAGGCAATGAGCAGTTCTTC.

This clonotype has just a few counts. The CDR3, as DNA: TGTGCCAGCAGCCTTGGGGCGGGGGACCAAGAGACCCAGTACTTC. Encoded protein: CASSLGAGDQETQYF. The chain employs TRBV5-4 and TRBJ2-5; TRBD2 matches at 7 bases. The CDR3 length is 15 residues. From germline, CDR1 is SGHNT and CDR2 YYREEE (reference sequence). V shed 4 bases and J 0 bases; nucleotides not matched to a gene: 6. Full variable domain (rest looked up from reference TRBV5-4 and TRBJ2-5): ETGVTQSPTHLIKTRGQQVTLRCSSQSGHNTVSWYQQALGQGPQFIFQYYREEENGRGNFPPRFSGLQFPNYSSELNVNALELDDSALYLCASSLGAGDQETQYFGPGTRLLVL.

This clonotype has only a few counts. The chain has TRBV12-3 or TRBV12-4 and TRBJ2-5; 9 nucleotides align to TRBD2. The CDR3 runs to 14 residues. Germline trimming cut 3 bases from V and 5 bases from J; bases unmatched to any gene: 4. CDR3 DNA: TGTGCCAGCAGTTTTGGCGGGAGGGAGGAGACCCAGTACTTC. This encodes CASSFGGREETQYF.

This clonotype came up many times. The J gene is TRBJ2-5, the V gene TRBV29-1; D might be TRBD1 (6 bases). CDR1 SQVTM and CDR2 ANQGSEA come from the germline V gene. Trimming shortened V by 5 bases and J by 2 bases, and 18 bases separated the two germline ends. The CDR3 is 15 residues long. This CDR3 reads CSVFPTGGLQETQYF. CDR3 coding DNA: TGCAGCGTTTTCCCGACAGGAGGACTTCAAGAGACCCAGTACTTC.

The table lists this clonotype with a few counts. The chain recombines TRBV10-3 with TRBJ1-6; TRBD1 is a possible D gene (5 bases). This CDR3 contains 13 residues. Trimming removed 8 bases from V and 10 bases from J, with 15 bases in between. Germline-derived CDR1 and CDR2 are ENHRY and SYGVKD. CDR3: CAIGGYARSPLHF. For the CDR3, the DNA is TGTGCCATCGGGGGGTATGCTCGGTCACCCCTCCACTTT.

This chain links TRBV7-9 with TRBJ2-3; 9 positions agree with TRBD2. CDR1 and CDR2 from the germline V gene are SEHNR and FQNEAQ (reference sequence). J lost 2 bases, V lost 4 bases, and 7 bases had no gene match. CDR3 length: 16 residues. Here the CDR3 reads CASSSRAGGPTDTQYF. The DNA for the CDR3 is TGTGCCAGCAGCTCCAGGGCGGGAGGGCCCACAGATACGCAGTATTTT. The variable domain in full, completed from reference TRBV7-9 and TRBJ2-3, reads DTGVSQNPRHKITKRGQNVTFRCDPISEHNRLYWYRQTLGQGPEFLTYFQNEAQLEKSRLLSDRFSAERPKGSFSTLEIQRTEQGDSAMYLCASSSRAGGPTDTQYFGPGTRLTVL.

The chain recombines TRBV5-6 with TRBJ2-1, with no clear D. The CDR3 consists of 13 residues. V was cut by 4 bases and J by 8 bases, with 13 bases left in between. Per the germline V gene, CDR1 is SGHDT and CDR2 is YYEEEE. This CDR3 is CASSLPFLDEQFF. The CDR3 DNA follows: TGTGCCAGCAGCCTACCCTTTCTTGATGAGCAGTTCTTC.

The chain joins TRBV12-3 or TRBV12-4 to TRBJ1-5; D is unresolved. The CDR3 is made up of 12 amino acids. The V end was cut by 4 bases, the J end by 10 bases, with 11 bases between. The CDR3 DNA sequence: TGTGCCAGCAGTTCTCGGAGGAAACCCCAGCATTTT. Translation: CASSSRRKPQHF.